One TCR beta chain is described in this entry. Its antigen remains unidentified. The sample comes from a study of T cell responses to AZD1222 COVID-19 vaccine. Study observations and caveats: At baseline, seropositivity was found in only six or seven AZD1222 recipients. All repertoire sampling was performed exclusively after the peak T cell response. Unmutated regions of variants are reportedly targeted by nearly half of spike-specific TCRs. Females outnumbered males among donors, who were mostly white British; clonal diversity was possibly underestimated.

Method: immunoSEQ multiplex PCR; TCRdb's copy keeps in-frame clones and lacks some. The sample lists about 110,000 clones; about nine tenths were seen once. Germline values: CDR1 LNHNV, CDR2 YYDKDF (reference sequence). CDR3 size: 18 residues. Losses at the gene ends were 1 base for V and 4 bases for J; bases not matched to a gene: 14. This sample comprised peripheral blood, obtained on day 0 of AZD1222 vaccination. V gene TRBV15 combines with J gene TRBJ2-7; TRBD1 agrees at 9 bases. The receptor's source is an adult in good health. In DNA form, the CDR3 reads TGTGCCACCAGCAGAGTAATTGGGGTTGAGGACAGGGGATACGAGCAGTACTTC. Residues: CATSRVIGVEDRGYEQYF.